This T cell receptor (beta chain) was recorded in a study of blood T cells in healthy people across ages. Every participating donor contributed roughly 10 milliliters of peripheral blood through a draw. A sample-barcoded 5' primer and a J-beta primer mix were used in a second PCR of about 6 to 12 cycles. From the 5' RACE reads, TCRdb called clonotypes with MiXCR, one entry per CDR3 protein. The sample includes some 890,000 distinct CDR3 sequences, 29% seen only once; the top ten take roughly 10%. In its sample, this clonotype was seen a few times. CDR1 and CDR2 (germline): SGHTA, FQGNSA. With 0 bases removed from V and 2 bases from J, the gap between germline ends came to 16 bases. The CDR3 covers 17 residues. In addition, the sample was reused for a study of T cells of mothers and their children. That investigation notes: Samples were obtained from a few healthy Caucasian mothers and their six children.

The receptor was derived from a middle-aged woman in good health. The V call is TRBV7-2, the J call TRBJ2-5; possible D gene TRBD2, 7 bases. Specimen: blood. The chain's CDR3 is CASSLAKWGGRQETQYF. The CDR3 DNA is TGTGCCAGCAGCTTAGCGAAGTGGGGGGGGCGGCAAGAGACCCAGTACTTC.